The TCR beta chain under discussion was sequenced for a study of regulatory T cells in long-lasting Graves disease. Study context: Graves' cases, newly diagnosed, had used antithyroid drugs under 3 months.

Library construction for TCR beta used iRepertoire HTBI primers and Arm-PCR of CDR3 regions. TCRdb reprocessed the multiplex PCR reads with MiXCR, giving one entry per CDR3 protein. The data show over 450,000 distinct CDR3 sequences, 12% seen once. This clonotype was seen many times. Its target is not known. Noted time point: newly diagnosed GD, antithyroid drugs for less than 3 months. PBMCs were the source of the RNA used for TCR sequencing. Overall study findings and caveats: Repertoires from persistent disease leaned toward TRBV28, TRBJ1-2 and TRBJ2-5. A limited number of samples was an acknowledged limitation.

Germline CDR1 is SGHTA and CDR2 is FQGTGA. This CDR3 has 18 residues. Deletions cut 0 bases from V and 2 bases from J, with 18 bases between. The sample was also linked to a second study, of T cells in Graves' hyperthyroidism and ophthalmopathy. According to that study: Most clonotypes expanded in the thyroid (above 0.001) were also present in blood.

The TCR comes from a woman in her twenties or thirties with Graves disease. The sequenced sample was peripheral blood mononuclear cells (PBMCs), obtained at new diagnosis, from a patient treated with antithyroid drugs. This chain connects TRBV7-3 to TRBJ2-3; D may match TRBD1 or TRBD2 (5 bases each). CDR3 coding DNA: TGTGCCAGCAGCTTAACGGCGTCAGGGAGCGTGATCACAGATACGCAGTATTTT. Protein product: CASSLTASGSVITDTQYF.